A selection of T cell receptor beta chains follows, all from one sample in a study of T-cell reconstitution after alpha-beta-depleted transplantation in children. One entry per CDR3 protein, called by TCRdb with MiXCR from the PCR reads. The data hold just over 950,000 distinct CDR3 sequences, with less than 30% observed a single time. The input for sequencing was PBMCs, mostly from graft donor cells, taken 360 days after TCRalphabeta/CD19-depleted stem cell transplant. These receptors were taken from a boy younger than two who had a stem cell transplant for SCID, so the T cells may come from the graft donor. Both conserved end residues are trimmed from each CDR3. The order of the fields is J gene, V gene, clone size, CDR3 protein. Clone size is shown for a subset of rows, as once, few, many or a class of expanded clone.

J gene: TRBJ2-3
V gene: TRBV10-3
clone size: few
CDR3 protein: AISRESGTDTQY

J gene: TRBJ1-5
V gene: TRBV10-3
clone size: -
CDR3 protein: AISESPGQQSNQPQH

J gene: TRBJ1-4
V gene: TRBV6-1
clone size: -
CDR3 protein: ASTDGTGNEKLF

J gene: TRBJ2-3
V gene: TRBV6-5
clone size: few
CDR3 protein: ASSVQGETDTQY

J gene: TRBJ2-7
V gene: TRBV4-2
clone size: -
CDR3 protein: ASSQESAGRGYEQY

J gene: TRBJ1-5
V gene: TRBV12-3/TRBV12-4
clone size: -
CDR3 protein: ASSSGQGGYSNQPQH

J gene: TRBJ2-7
V gene: TRBV27
clone size: few
CDR3 protein: ASSSWTAGRVFYEQY

J gene: TRBJ2-7
V gene: TRBV9
clone size: few
CDR3 protein: ASSVGVGVSYEQY

J gene: TRBJ2-7
V gene: TRBV5-1
clone size: -
CDR3 protein: ASSPVLAGVYMEQY

J gene: TRBJ1-4
V gene: TRBV12-3/TRBV12-4
clone size: -
CDR3 protein: ASSFMGTTNEKLF

J gene: TRBJ2-5
V gene: TRBV5-1
clone size: few
CDR3 protein: ASSGDPQETQY

J gene: TRBJ2-2
V gene: TRBV11-1
clone size: many
CDR3 protein: ASSLGQGLPFYTGELF

J gene: TRBJ2-3
V gene: TRBV18
clone size: -
CDR3 protein: ASSPPTGLDTDTQY

J gene: TRBJ2-5
V gene: TRBV29-1
clone size: few
CDR3 protein: SVGGGGKETQY

J gene: TRBJ2-1
V gene: TRBV6-1
clone size: -
CDR3 protein: ASSPGTGLGEQF

J gene: TRBJ1-2
V gene: TRBV6-5
clone size: few
CDR3 protein: ASSYGGTASYGYT

J gene: TRBJ1-1
V gene: TRBV5-1
clone size: -
CDR3 protein: ASSFGPRALNTEAF

J gene: TRBJ2-1
V gene: TRBV18
clone size: -
CDR3 protein: ASSPGIAGQGGYNEQF

J gene: TRBJ2-7
V gene: TRBV9
clone size: -
CDR3 protein: ASSVEGLWGSEQY

J gene: TRBJ2-5
V gene: TRBV27
clone size: few
CDR3 protein: ASSYLAGGPETQY

J gene: TRBJ2-7
V gene: TRBV12-3/TRBV12-4
clone size: -
CDR3 protein: ASGRNYEQY

J gene: TRBJ2-2
V gene: TRBV5-6
clone size: few
CDR3 protein: ASSLPSLGPGNTGELF

J gene: TRBJ1-2
V gene: TRBV5-1
clone size: few
CDR3 protein: ASSFGMGQGYGYT

J gene: TRBJ2-7
V gene: TRBV16
clone size: -
CDR3 protein: ASSHSGSSYEQY

J gene: TRBJ2-3
V gene: TRBV20-1
clone size: few
CDR3 protein: SARRSGGTDTQY

J gene: TRBJ2-7
V gene: TRBV12-3/TRBV12-4
clone size: few
CDR3 protein: ASSPGPQGGIYEQY

J gene: TRBJ1-3
V gene: TRBV29-1
clone size: -
CDR3 protein: SATTRHLPSGNTIY

J gene: TRBJ2-3
V gene: TRBV4-2
clone size: many
CDR3 protein: ASSQVRPGAPDTQY

J gene: TRBJ2-1
V gene: TRBV9
clone size: -
CDR3 protein: ASSVGTGLWNEQF

J gene: TRBJ2-7
V gene: TRBV18
clone size: -
CDR3 protein: ASSPTGQKDAY

J gene: TRBJ2-3
V gene: TRBV5-1
clone size: few
CDR3 protein: ASTFGRGVIGDTQY

J gene: TRBJ2-7
V gene: TRBV9
clone size: -
CDR3 protein: ASGAGGRGEQY

J gene: TRBJ2-2
V gene: TRBV11-2
clone size: -
CDR3 protein: ASSLSQGAAGELF

J gene: TRBJ2-4
V gene: TRBV29-1
clone size: -
CDR3 protein: SVEYGTAKNIQY

J gene: TRBJ1-2
V gene: TRBV5-1
clone size: few
CDR3 protein: ASSTGDGYGYT

J gene: TRBJ1-1
V gene: TRBV6-1
clone size: few
CDR3 protein: ASSTGTGVNTEAF

J gene: TRBJ2-3
V gene: TRBV11-2
clone size: few
CDR3 protein: ASSHQRTDTQY

J gene: TRBJ1-2
V gene: TRBV5-6
clone size: few
CDR3 protein: ASSSGHPTSGENGYT

J gene: TRBJ2-1
V gene: TRBV7-9
clone size: -
CDR3 protein: ASSHRDVGGDEQF

J gene: TRBJ2-7
V gene: TRBV29-1
clone size: few
CDR3 protein: SVRVDYEQY

J gene: TRBJ2-3
V gene: TRBV27
clone size: -
CDR3 protein: ASSPYSRGTQY

J gene: TRBJ2-7
V gene: TRBV4-2
clone size: few
CDR3 protein: ASSQVNIGTSGAYEQY

J gene: TRBJ2-5
V gene: TRBV20-1
clone size: many
CDR3 protein: SARLAAKRETQY

J gene: TRBJ1-1
V gene: TRBV4-1
clone size: -
CDR3 protein: ASSQFPGRCAEAF

J gene: TRBJ2-3
V gene: TRBV7-9
clone size: -
CDR3 protein: ASSARVTFSTDTQY

J gene: TRBJ2-3
V gene: TRBV24-1
clone size: -
CDR3 protein: ATSSTGIQTDTQY

J gene: TRBJ2-5
V gene: TRBV30
clone size: -
CDR3 protein: AWSVWRTQETQY

J gene: TRBJ1-2
V gene: TRBV20-1
clone size: few
CDR3 protein: SAREFGLGTLELYGYT

J gene: TRBJ1-3
V gene: TRBV5-1
clone size: -
CDR3 protein: ASSPAGSGNTIY

J gene: TRBJ2-2
V gene: TRBV19
clone size: once
CDR3 protein: ASSITSWSGTGELF